This T cell receptor (beta chain) originates from a study of blood T cell repertoires in COVID-19. In the study overall: PBMCs, B-cell-depleted T cells, or T cells were the source of the cDNA or gDNA that made up the material.

Germline CDR1 is LGHDT and CDR2 is YNNKEL (reference sequence). The CDR3 loop spans 18 amino acids. Trimming took 0 bases from V and 2 from J, leaving 19 bases between them. Authors' methods: Scientists estimated how many nucleated cells there were by amplifying reference gene primers. Measured with immunoSEQ multiplex PCR; TCRdb has only the in-frame clones, and not every one. The V and J calls and clone size come from that table; D and trimming were worked out from the DNA. The sample lists some 100,000 clones; approximately 86% were seen once. The chain is built from TRBV3-1 (or the pseudogene TRBV3-2) and TRBJ1-2; possibly TRBD1 for D (6 bases). This TCR was sampled from a man aged 50 to 60 with acute or convalescent COVID-19. The source material was peripheral blood. CDR3 loop: CASSQESRTGWHNYGYTF. The CDR3 coding sequence is TGTGCCAGCAGCCAAGAGTCGAGAACAGGGTGGCACAACTATGGCTACACCTTC.